The clone carrying this T cell receptor (beta chain) occurred a few times. The data are from a study of blood T cell repertoires in COVID-19. Study-level information: The origin of the acute and convalescent COVID-19 samples was the United States, Italy and Spain.

Those enrolled in Seattle joined during active infection and were followed longitudinally afterward. The CDR3 consists of 15 residues. Trimming cost V 4 bases and J 9 bases; bases outside gene matches: 16. Germline V gene lookup returns CDR1 SGHRS and CDR2 YFSETQ. TCRdb's table, derived via immunoSEQ multiplex PCR, lists solely in-frame clones and lacks some. In the table there are 110,000 or so clones, around 83% of which are singletons. The chain couples TRBV5-1 to TRBJ2-7; 7 bases agree with TRBD2. Sequenced sample: peripheral blood. The receptor was isolated from a woman aged 55-69 years with COVID-19, enrolled during active disease. In DNA form, the CDR3 reads TGCGCCAGCAGCCGCATGGGGGGGACCTCCGTGGGGCAGTACTTC. Translation: CASSRMGGTSVGQYF.